This TCR beta chain emerged from a study of OX40 agonist ivuxolimab in advanced cancers. Overall study context: Ivuxolimab, an antibody acting as an agonist of OX40 (CD134), was used to treat patients. Dose-escalation subjects each had hepatocellular carcinoma, melanoma, renal cell or head and neck cancer. Under the entry rules, prior anti-PD-1, anti-PD-L1 or anti-CTLA-4 therapy was allowed, and about 40% had some. Partial responses occurred in Three dose-escalation patients, one with hepatocellular carcinoma and two with cutaneous melanoma.

Here immunoSEQ multiplex PCR was the method, and the copy in TCRdb shows in-frame clones only, minus some. The sample records 72,000 or so clones, about 90% being singletons. The sequenced sample was CD4+ or CD8+ T cells sorted from blood, obtained in a trial of the OX40 agonist ivuxolimab. This receptor was obtained from an adult with an advanced solid tumor such as melanoma, head and neck, liver or kidney cancer.

This CDR3 reads CASSRWTGWEQYF. CDR3 nucleotides: TGTGCCAGCAGCCGATGGACAGGGTGGGAGCAGTACTTC. The chain combines TRBV7-2 with TRBJ2-7; TRBD1 matches 8 bases. The CDR3 is 13 amino acids. J lost 7 bases, V lost 5 bases, and 7 bases had no gene match. Looked up from germline, CDR1 is SGHTA and CDR2 is FQGNSA.